This TCR beta chain was profiled in a study of shared clonotypes between healthy human individuals. Each cell subset's genomic DNA was divided evenly among several immunoSEQ plates. The assay was immunoSEQ multiplex PCR, and TCRdb's table has in-frame clones only and misses some. The data contain about 2.4 million clones, 90% to 95% of them singletons. The germline V and J ends were trimmed by 6 bases and 6 bases, with 9 bases remaining between them. This CDR3 spans 12 amino acids. CDR1 is MDHEN and CDR2 is SYDVKM in the germline V gene. Whole-study results and caveats: Specimens sampled were limited to blood, with tissue repertoires likely differing. Sharing across four donors was highest in naive CD4 (roughly 5%) and lowest in memory CD8 (about 0.4%).

Notes on this clone: The antigen is unknown.

The TCR originated in a man between 18 and 29 years old in good health. V gene TRBV28 combines with J gene TRBJ1-5, with D possibly matching TRBD1 (6 bases). The sequencing sample was made of naive CD4+ T cells sorted from blood. Subset denoted: CD45RA+ positively selected. CDR3 DNA: TGTGCCAGCAGGGACAGTACTCAGCCCCAGCATTTT. Its protein product is CASRDSTQPQHF. Looking up the rest from reference TRBV28 and TRBJ1-5 gives the full variable domain: DVKVTQSSRYLVKRTGEKVFLECVQDMDHENMFWYRQDPGLGLRLIYFSYDVKMKEKGDIPEGYSVSREKKERFSLILESASTNQTSMYLCASRDSTQPQHFGDGTRLSIL.